The rows below give T cell receptor beta chains drawn from one sample of a study of cytotoxic CD8 clonotypes in ibrutinib-treated CLL. The protocol was immunoSEQ multiplex PCR, while the TCRdb copy is restricted to in-frame clones and leaves out a portion. The data contain around 200,000 clones, over 65% of them singletons. The sample was PBMCs, taken after 12 months of ibrutinib treatment. Receptors were obtained from a human donor with chronic lymphocytic leukemia. The conserved cysteine and the conserved F or W are not part of the CDR3 here. For some rows the clone size is stated as once, few or many, or as a class when expanded; others skip it.

j_call | clone_size | v_call | cdr3_aa
TRBJ1-4 | once | TRBV7-9 | ASSRGQGTNEKLF
TRBJ2-2 | once | TRBV5-1 | ASSSGTFGSGELF
TRBJ1-1 | . | TRBV2 | ASTAITPNTEAF
TRBJ1-2 | once | TRBV30 | AWRAGTGSMNYGYT
TRBJ2-1 | . | TRBV21-1 | ASSFDAEAMTYNEQF
TRBJ1-6 | few | TRBV30 | AWSVRDASNSPLH
TRBJ1-1 | . | TRBV5-8 | ASSFQTATLNTEAF
TRBJ1-1 | . | TRBV7-9 | ASSLVGGPQNTEAF
TRBJ1-2 | . | TRBV28 | ASTNHGTGRGGYT
TRBJ2-3 | . | TRBV28 | ASWIGQTSTDTQY
TRBJ1-1 | . | TRBV7-8 | ASSSQTGGTEAF
TRBJ2-7 | . | TRBV5-1 | ASSLFSGLYEQY
TRBJ2-7 | . | TRBV18 | ASSPSRERYEQY
TRBJ1-3 | . | TRBV10-1 | ASSSSRDNAGNTIY
TRBJ2-7 | . | TRBV9 | ASSFDRVGLEQY
TRBJ2-1 | few | TRBV10-2 | ASSRPGQGVSGEQF
TRBJ2-1 | once | TRBV6-1 | ASIPTGSYNEQF
TRBJ2-7 | . | TRBV5-1 | ASSWGLGPGKSSYEQY
TRBJ2-2 | . | TRBV5-6 | ASSLGQVDTGELF
TRBJ1-2 | . | TRBV4-1 | ASRDPLAGNYGYT
TRBJ1-1 | . | TRBV7-9 | ASSPPWGPMNTEAF
TRBJ2-2 | once | TRBV5-6 | ASSLYGTSGRHTGELF
TRBJ1-1 | . | TRBV30 | AWSRMGSLNTEAF
TRBJ2-5 | . | TRBV7-6 | ASSSDPETQY
TRBJ2-1 | . | TRBV7-2 | ASSLAPAGVYNEQF
TRBJ1-1 | . | TRBV2 | ASRGQGRTEAF
TRBJ1-1 | . | TRBV7-2 | ASSFRQRNTEAF
TRBJ1-1 | . | TRBV9 | ASSVGPLRGTEAF
TRBJ2-7 | . | TRBV19 | ASSAWDRGSGEQY
TRBJ2-3 | once | TRBV4-1 | ASSQGLAGNTDTQY
TRBJ1-2 | . | TRBV14 | ASSHGFNYGYT
TRBJ1-4 | . | TRBV9 | ASSVGISRNDEKLF
TRBJ2-2 | . | TRBV19 | ASNSGTNTGELF